Presented here are 22 T cell receptor beta chains from one specimen sequenced in a study of blood T cell repertoires in COVID-19. TCRdb's copy holds only in-frame clones and misses some; the assay was immunoSEQ multiplex PCR. The sample consists of under 250,000 clones, around nine tenths of them appearing once. Sequenced sample: peripheral blood. These TCRs come from a woman in her 70s with active or convalescent COVID-19.

In regard to this clone: The sample has other DNA sequences that encode this CDR3 too. The V gene is TRBV7-2, the J gene TRBJ1-1, with D hard to call. This CDR3 region has 13 residues. V was shortened by 1 base and J by 1 base, with 4 bases between the two germline ends. The germline V gene encodes CDR1 SGHTA and CDR2 FQGNSA. The CDR3 protein is CASSLVRNTEAFF. The CDR3 bases are TGTGCCAGCAGCTTAGTTAGGAACACTGAAGCTTTCTTT.

The V and J genes are TRBV7-3 and TRBJ1-1; 7 bases line up with TRBD1. Losses at the gene ends were 4 bases for V and 2 bases for J; bases not matched to a gene: 4. The CDR3 runs to 14 residues. Germline CDR1 SGHTA, CDR2 FQGTGA. This CDR3 is CASSWAGGNTEAFF. CDR3 DNA sequence: TGTGCCAGCAGCTGGGCAGGGGGTAACACTGAAGCTTTCTTT.

The genes are TRBV28 and TRBJ1-2; D ambiguous. Germline values: CDR1 MDHEN, CDR2 SYDVKM. V was clipped by 7 bases and J by 4 bases, with 16 bases between them. This CDR3 is 14 amino acids long. The CDR3 loop is CASTPGLEVYGYTF. The CDR3 DNA sequence: TGTGCCAGCACCCCCGGCCTAGAGGTCTATGGCTACACCTTC.

V usage is TRBV19 and J usage is TRBJ1-5, with D uncertain. Per germline, CDR1 LNHDA and CDR2 SQIVND (reference sequence). There are 12 residues in the CDR3. Trimming cost V 7 bases and J 1 base, with 5 bases left between them. CDR3 in DNA: TGTGCCAGTACCCTGAGCAATCAGCCCCAGCATTTT. This translates into CASTLSNQPQHF.

This chain links TRBV5-6 with TRBJ1-2, with D perhaps matching TRBD1 (5 bases). This CDR3 comprises 11 residues. V lost 10 bases and J lost 6, with 13 bases in between. The germline V gene encodes CDR1 SGHDT and CDR2 YYEEEE. CDR3 bases: TGTGCCTCCAATTGGGGGGATGGCTACACCTTC. Its protein product is CASNWGDGYTF.

This chain connects TRBV6-5 to TRBJ1-5; 7 bases line up with TRBD1. Germline V gene sequence: CDR1 MNHEY, CDR2 SVGAGI. CDR3 length: 13 amino acids. Unmatched junction bases numbered 6, after V lost 6 bases and J lost 7 bases. The CDR3 DNA follows: TGTGCCAGCAGACCGACAGGGCTCCAGCCCCAGCATTTT. This sequence encodes CASRPTGLQPQHF.

This rearrangement joins TRBV20-1 to TRBJ1-6; D is perhaps TRBD1 (6 bases). The germline CDR1 and CDR2 sequences are DFQATT and SNEGSKA (reference sequence). The CDR3 loop spans 14 amino acids. Trimming shortened V by 3 bases and J by 6 bases, and 12 bases separated the two germline ends. CDR3 nucleotide sequence: TGCAGTGCTAGTATCGGACAGTCTAATTCACCCCTCCACTTT. Its translation: CSASIGQSNSPLHF.

This clone was seen a few times. The V gene is TRBV6-2 or TRBV6-3, the J gene TRBJ1-3; D is unclear. CDR3 length equals 16 residues. The V and J ends lost 6 bases and 4 bases respectively, with 19 bases between them. Germline V gene lookup returns CDR1 MNHEY and CDR2 SVGEGT. The CDR3 is CASSLGREDSGNTIYF. In DNA form, the CDR3 reads TGTGCCAGCAGCCTCGGACGGGAAGACTCAGGAAACACCATATATTTT.

V gene TRBV18 combines with J gene TRBJ1-1; D is unresolved. This CDR3 comprises 17 residues. Germline CDR1 is KGHSH and CDR2 is LQKENI. V lost 3 bases, J lost 3 bases, and 20 bases lay in between. In nucleotides, the CDR3 is TGTGCCAGCTCACCTCCAAGTAAGAGTCGTACCCACACTGAAGCTTTCTTT. This codes for CASSPPSKSRTHTEAFF.

V gene TRBV7-3 combines with J gene TRBJ1-5; D is possibly TRBD1 (6 bases). The CDR3 spans 13 residues. Trimming left V 5 bases short and J 7 bases short, with 12 bases between. Germline V lookup: CDR1 SGHTA, CDR2 FQGTGA. The CDR3 region has the DNA TGTGCCAGCAGCCACGAACAGGGCCAGCCCCAGCATTTT. Its protein is CASSHEQGQPQHF. Filled out from reference TRBV7-3 and TRBJ1-5, the complete variable domain reads GAGVSQTPSNKVTEKGKYVELRCDPISGHTALYWYRQSLGQGPEFLIYFQGTGAADDSGLPNDRFFAVRPEGSVSTLKIQRTERGDSAVYLCASSHEQGQPQHFGDGTRLSIL.

The V call is TRBV5-1, the J call TRBJ1-2; TRBD1 matches at 8 bases. The CDR3 length is 13 residues. With 2 bases clipped from V and 8 bases from J, the junction kept 5 bases outside the gene matches. Germline V CDR1 and CDR2: SGHRS, YFSETQ. The chain's CDR3 is CASSLYRGDGYTF. CDR3 sequence (DNA): TGCGCCAGCAGCTTATACAGGGGGGACGGCTACACCTTC.

This clone was seen a single time. CDR3 in amino acids: CASSRAGTDNSPLHF. For the CDR3, the DNA is TGTGCCAGCAGCCGAGCCGGGACAGACAATTCACCCCTCCACTTT. This chain joins TRBV6-2 or TRBV6-3 and TRBJ1-6, with 7 positions matching TRBD1. Trimming took 6 bases from V and 7 from J; bases not matched to a gene: 9. The CDR3 spans 15 residues. Germline V gene data show CDR1 as MNHEY and CDR2 as SVGEGT.

This clone was found a few times. This chain links TRBV7-9 with TRBJ2-7; maybe TRBD1 (6 bases). The CDR3 has 14 amino acids. Germline-derived CDR1 and CDR2 are SEHNR and FQNEAQ (reference sequence). V was cut by 6 bases and J by 1 base, with 13 bases left in between. The CDR3 loop reads CASSHTDRSYEQYF. The CDR3 nucleotides read TGTGCCAGCAGTCATACTGACAGGTCCTACGAGCAGTACTTC.

The chain joins TRBV14 to TRBJ1-1; TRBD1 matches 9 bases. This CDR3 has 14 amino acids. Germline CDR1 and CDR2: SGHDN and FVKESK. The V gene end was trimmed by 8 bases and the J gene end by 4 bases; junction bases not matched to a gene: 8. The CDR3 loop reads CASGDRGLATEAFF. CDR3 coding DNA: TGTGCCAGCGGCGACAGGGGGTTGGCCACTGAAGCTTTCTTT. Supplemented by reference TRBV14 and TRBJ1-1, the full variable domain reads EAGVTQFPSHSVIEKGQTVTLRCDPISGHDNLYWYRRVMGKEIKFLLHFVKESKQDESGMPNNRFLAERTGGTYSTLKVQPAELEDSGVYFCASGDRGLATEAFFGQGTRLTVV.

This clone appeared a single time. This chain connects TRBV4-3 to TRBJ1-2; tentatively, D is TRBD1 (5 bases). Germline CDR1 reads LGHNA; CDR2 reads YSLEER. The CDR3 loop spans 14 amino acids. V gave up 0 bases and J gave up 9 bases, with 14 bases separating them. CDR3 DNA: TGCGCCAGCAGCCAAGATACCAGGGCGACGAGCTACACCTTC. It translates to CASSQDTRATSYTF.

V gene TRBV6-2 or TRBV6-3 combines with J gene TRBJ2-7; D is possibly TRBD1 (5 bases). The V gene lost 2 bases and the J gene lost 0 bases, with 8 bases spanning the gap. From germline, CDR1 is MNHEY and CDR2 SVGEGT. The CDR3 totals 14 residues. This CDR3 reads CASSYQGPSYEQYF. The CDR3 DNA is TGTGCCAGCAGTTACCAGGGCCCCTCCTACGAGCAGTACTTC.

This clone came up once. J is TRBJ2-7 and V is TRBV5-6; 9 bases map to TRBD1. CDR1 is SGHDT and CDR2 is YYEEEE in the germline V gene. CDR3 length: 16 amino acids. V dropped 5 bases and J dropped 3; count of bases not matched to a gene: 12. CDR3 nucleotides: TGTGCCAGCAGGGAGAGCCACAGGGGGCGATACTACGAGCAGTACTTC. It specifies CASRESHRGRYYEQYF. Combining the CDR3 with reference TRBV5-6 and TRBJ2-7 gives the whole variable domain DAGVTQSPTHLIKTRGQQVTLRCSPKSGHDTVSWYQQALGQGPQFIFQYYEEEERQRGNFPDRFSGHQFPNYSSELNVNALLLGDSALYLCASRESHRGRYYEQYFGPGTRLTVT.

J is TRBJ2-5 and V is TRBV7-9, with 8 bases fitting TRBD2. The germline CDR1 and CDR2 sequences are SEHNR and FQNEAQ (reference sequence). This CDR3 is built from 16 residues. After removal of 3 bases from V and 0 bases from J, the junction contained 6 bases not matched to a gene. CDR3 loop: CASSFLKRGYQETQYF. Written as DNA, the CDR3 is TGTGCCAGCAGCTTTCTCAAGCGGGGGTACCAAGAGACCCAGTACTTC. Together with reference TRBV7-9 and TRBJ2-5, the CDR3 gives the full variable domain: DTGVSQNPRHKITKRGQNVTFRCDPISEHNRLYWYRQTLGQGPEFLTYFQNEAQLEKSRLLSDRFSAERPKGSFSTLEIQRTEQGDSAMYLCASSFLKRGYQETQYFGPGTRLLVL.

This chain uses TRBV18 with TRBJ2-7; weak D call: TRBD1 (5 bases). Trimming took 0 bases from V and 2 from J, leaving 11 bases between them. Per the germline V gene, CDR1 is KGHSH and CDR2 is LQKENI. The CDR3 consists of 15 residues. CDR3 sequence: CASSPPPGSTYEQYF. The CDR3 DNA sequence: TGTGCCAGCTCACCACCGCCAGGGTCCACCTACGAGCAGTACTTC.

As DNA, the CDR3 is TGTGCCAGCAGCGACAGGGGCTATGGCTACACCTTC. This translates into CASSDRGYGYTF. The genes are TRBV11-3 and TRBJ1-2; 8 bases align to TRBD1. V lost 5 bases and J lost 4; bases outside the gene matches: 0. CDR3 length: 12 residues. The germline V gene has CDR1 SGHNT and CDR2 YENEEA.

This clone was observed a single time. This chain connects TRBV19 to TRBJ2-3, with a tentative D call TRBD1 (6 bases). Germline loops: CDR1 LNHDA, CDR2 SQIVND (reference sequence). The CDR3 has 16 amino acids. Trimming took off 5 bases at V and 0 bases at J, with 15 bases between the two ends. CDR3 in DNA: TGTGCCAGTAGTGTGGGCCTTAGGGGGAGCACAGATACGCAGTATTTT. It yields the protein CASSVGLRGSTDTQYF. The variable domain in full, completed from reference TRBV19 and TRBJ2-3, reads DGGITQSPKYLFRKEGQNVTLSCEQNLNHDAMYWYRQDPGQGLRLIYYSQIVNDFQKGDIAEGYSVSREKKESFPLTVTSAQKNPTAFYLCASSVGLRGSTDTQYFGPGTRLTVL.

The rearrangement uses TRBV7-2 and TRBJ2-7; D is possibly TRBD2 (5 bases). From germline, CDR1 is SGHTA and CDR2 FQGNSA. This CDR3 is 14 amino acids long. V shed 1 base and J shed 1 base, with 8 bases lying between them. The CDR3 DNA reads TGTGCCAGCAGCTTAGTGGGGAGTTCCTACGAGCAGTACTTC. It translates to CASSLVGSSYEQYF.